This T cell receptor beta chain was identified during a study of blood T cell repertoires in COVID-19. Study context: COVID-19 samples, acute and convalescent, were from the United States, Italy and Spain.

Participants' own reports of clinical history determined their cohort assignment. Authors' analysis steps: The assay estimated nucleated cells by amplifying reference gene primers. Sequencing used immunoSEQ multiplex PCR; TCRdb keeps in-frame clones, though not all of them. That table is the source of V, J and clone size, and D and trimming were worked out from the DNA. Here the sample spans about 230,000 clones, about nine tenths being singletons. The length of the CDR3 is 17 residues. Germline V CDR1 and CDR2: KGHSH, LQKENI. V shed 1 base and J 5 bases; nucleotides not matched to a gene: 12. The TCR sequence derives from a woman between 40 and 55 years old with acute COVID-19. Sequencing was performed on PBMCs or T cells enriched from blood (not recorded which). The V gene is TRBV18, the J gene TRBJ2-5, with 8 positions matching TRBD2. CDR3 loop: CASSPRSGSPIKETQYF. CDR3 coding DNA: TGTGCCAGCTCACCACGGAGCGGGAGTCCTATTAAGGAGACCCAGTACTTC. The full variable domain, rest sourced from reference TRBV18 and TRBJ2-5, is NAGVMQNPRHLVRRRGQEARLRCSPMKGHSHVYWYRQLPEEGLKFMVYLQKENIIDESGMPKERFSAEFPKEGPSILRIQQVVRGDSAAYFCASSPRSGSPIKETQYFGPGTRLLVL.